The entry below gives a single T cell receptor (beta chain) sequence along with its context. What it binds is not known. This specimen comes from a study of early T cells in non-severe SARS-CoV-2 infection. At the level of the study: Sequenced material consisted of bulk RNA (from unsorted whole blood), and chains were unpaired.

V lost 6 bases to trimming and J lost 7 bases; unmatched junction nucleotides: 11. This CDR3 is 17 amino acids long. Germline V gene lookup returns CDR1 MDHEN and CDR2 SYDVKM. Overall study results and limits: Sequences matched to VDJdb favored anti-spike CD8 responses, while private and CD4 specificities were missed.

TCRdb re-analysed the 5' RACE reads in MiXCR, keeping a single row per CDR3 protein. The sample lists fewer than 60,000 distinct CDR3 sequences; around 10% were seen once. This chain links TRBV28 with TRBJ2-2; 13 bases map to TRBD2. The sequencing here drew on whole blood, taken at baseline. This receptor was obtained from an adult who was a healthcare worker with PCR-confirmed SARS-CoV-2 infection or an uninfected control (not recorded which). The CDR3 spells CASRDQRRTSGSGELFF. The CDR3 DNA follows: TGTGCCAGCAGAGATCAGCGTCGGACTAGCGGGAGCGGGGAGCTGTTTTTT.